This T cell receptor (beta chain) was identified during a study of blood T cells in healthy people across ages. Alongside a J-beta primer mix, a sample-barcoded 5' primer served in a second PCR lasting roughly 7 to 11 cycles. The template-switch adaptor, which had 12 random nucleotides, put a tag on each cDNA molecule. Sequencing yielded, for each sample, at least 3 million paired-end reads carrying CDR3. One entry per CDR3 protein results from TCRdb running MiXCR on the 5' RACE reads. This sample has hundreds of thousands of distinct CDR3 sequences; around 50% occur once, and the top ten carry more than 25%. Per the germline V gene, CDR1 is DFQATT and CDR2 is SNEGSKA (reference sequence). V gave up 6 bases and J gave up 4 bases, with 8 bases separating them. CDR3 length: 11 residues.

The sequence was obtained from a man between 35 and 55 years old in good health. Specimen: blood. This sequence joins TRBV20-1 and TRBJ2-3; D might be TRBD1 or TRBD2, each matching 5 bases. This CDR3 reads CSAGAADTQYF. DNA of the CDR3: TGCAGTGCCGGGGCAGCAGATACGCAGTATTTT.